This TCR beta chain was observed in a study of T cell clusters in autoimmune cytopenias. CDR3 length: 17 amino acids. Looked up from germline, CDR1 is LGHNA and CDR2 is YNFKEQ. TRB amplification used around 260 ng of peripheral blood genomic DNA. One tube held mixed TRB-A and TRB-B primer pools for touch-down PCR. TCRdb reprocessed the multiplex PCR reads, keeping one entry per CDR3 protein, no DNA. This sample's clone table lists about 11,000 distinct CDR3 sequences. This same sample was also part of a study on T cell repertoires in aging, cancer and after chemotherapy.

Material for sequencing was peripheral blood. The gene calls are TRBV4-2 and TRBJ1-5; the D call from TCRdb, TRBD1, cannot be confirmed without DNA. The TCR comes from a human donor in good health. The CDR3 reads CASSHVYPGHGDRAQHF.